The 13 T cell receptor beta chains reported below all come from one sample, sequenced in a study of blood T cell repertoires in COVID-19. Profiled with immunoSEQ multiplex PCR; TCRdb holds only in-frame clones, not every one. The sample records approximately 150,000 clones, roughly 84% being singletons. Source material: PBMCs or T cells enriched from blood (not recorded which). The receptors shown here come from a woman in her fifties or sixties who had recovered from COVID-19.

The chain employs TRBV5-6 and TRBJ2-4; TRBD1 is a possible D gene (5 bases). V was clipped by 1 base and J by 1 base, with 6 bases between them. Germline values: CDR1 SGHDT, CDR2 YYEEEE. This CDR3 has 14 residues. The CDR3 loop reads CASSLWGAKNIQYF. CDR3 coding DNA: TGTGCCAGCAGCTTGTGGGGCGCCAAAAACATTCAGTACTTC.

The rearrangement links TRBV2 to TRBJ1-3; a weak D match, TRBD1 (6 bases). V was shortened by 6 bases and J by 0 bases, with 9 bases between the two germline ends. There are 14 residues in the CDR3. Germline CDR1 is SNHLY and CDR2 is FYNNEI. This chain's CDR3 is CASRQGHSGNTIYF. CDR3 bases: TGTGCCAGCAGACAGGGCCACTCTGGAAACACCATATATTTT.

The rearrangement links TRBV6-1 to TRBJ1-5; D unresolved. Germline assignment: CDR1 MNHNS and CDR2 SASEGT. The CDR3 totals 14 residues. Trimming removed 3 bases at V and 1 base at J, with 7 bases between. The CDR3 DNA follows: TGTGCCAGCAGTGAGGCGGCAAGCAATCAGCCCCAGCATTTT. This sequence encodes CASSEAASNQPQHF.

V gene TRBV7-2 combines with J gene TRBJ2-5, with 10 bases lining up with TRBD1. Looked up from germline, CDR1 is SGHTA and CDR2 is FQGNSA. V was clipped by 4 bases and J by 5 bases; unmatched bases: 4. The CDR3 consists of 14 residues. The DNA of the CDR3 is TGTGCCAGCAGCTCCGACAGGGGGCATGAGACCCAGTACTTC. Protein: CASSSDRGHETQYF.

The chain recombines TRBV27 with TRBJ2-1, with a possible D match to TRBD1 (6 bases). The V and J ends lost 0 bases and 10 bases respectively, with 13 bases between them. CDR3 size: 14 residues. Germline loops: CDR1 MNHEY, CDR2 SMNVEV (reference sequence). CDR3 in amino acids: CASSLSTGTGEQFF. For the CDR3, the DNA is TGTGCCAGCAGTTTATCCACAGGGACCGGGGAGCAGTTCTTC.

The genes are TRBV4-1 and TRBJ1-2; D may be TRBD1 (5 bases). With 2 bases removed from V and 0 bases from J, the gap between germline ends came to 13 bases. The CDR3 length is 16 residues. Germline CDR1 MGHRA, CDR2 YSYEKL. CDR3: CASSQQQGDPNYGYTF. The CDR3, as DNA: TGCGCCAGCAGCCAACAACAAGGGGATCCTAACTATGGCTACACCTTC.

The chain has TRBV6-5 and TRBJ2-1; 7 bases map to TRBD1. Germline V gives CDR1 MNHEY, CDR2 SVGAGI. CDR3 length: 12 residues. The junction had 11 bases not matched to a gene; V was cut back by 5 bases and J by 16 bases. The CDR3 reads CASSNPGTVFFF. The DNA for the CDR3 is TGTGCCAGCAGTAACCCCGGGACAGTTTTTTTCTTC.

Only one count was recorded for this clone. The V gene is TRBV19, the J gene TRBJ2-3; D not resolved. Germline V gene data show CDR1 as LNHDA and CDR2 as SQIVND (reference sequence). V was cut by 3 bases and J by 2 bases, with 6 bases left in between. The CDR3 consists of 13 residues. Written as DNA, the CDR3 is TGTGCCAGTAGTATCGAGATCACAGATACGCAGTATTTT. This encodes CASSIEITDTQYF.

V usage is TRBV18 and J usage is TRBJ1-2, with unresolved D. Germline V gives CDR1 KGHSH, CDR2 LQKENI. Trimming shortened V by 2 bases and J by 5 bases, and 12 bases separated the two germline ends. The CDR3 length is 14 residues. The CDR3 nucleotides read TGTGCCAGCTCACCAGAGACGGGGTTTTATGGCTACACCTTC. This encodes CASSPETGFYGYTF.

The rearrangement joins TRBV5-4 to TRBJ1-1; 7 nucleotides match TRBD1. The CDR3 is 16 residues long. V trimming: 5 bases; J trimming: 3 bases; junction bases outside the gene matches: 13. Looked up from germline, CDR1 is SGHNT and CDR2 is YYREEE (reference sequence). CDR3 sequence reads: CASRQTGTAVYTEAFF. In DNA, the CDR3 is TGTGCCAGCAGACAGACCGGGACAGCGGTCTACACTGAAGCTTTCTTT.

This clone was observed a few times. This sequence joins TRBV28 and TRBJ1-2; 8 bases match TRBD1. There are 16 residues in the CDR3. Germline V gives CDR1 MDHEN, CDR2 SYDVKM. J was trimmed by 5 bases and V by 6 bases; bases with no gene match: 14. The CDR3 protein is CASRAAGTGIPYGYTF. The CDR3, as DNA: TGTGCCAGCAGGGCGGCAGGGACAGGCATACCATATGGCTACACCTTC.

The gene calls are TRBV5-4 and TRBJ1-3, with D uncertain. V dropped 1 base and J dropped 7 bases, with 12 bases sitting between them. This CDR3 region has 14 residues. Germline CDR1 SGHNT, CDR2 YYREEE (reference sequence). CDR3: CASSLMGVGNTIYF. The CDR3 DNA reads TGTGCCAGCAGCTTGATGGGTGTCGGGAACACCATATATTTT.

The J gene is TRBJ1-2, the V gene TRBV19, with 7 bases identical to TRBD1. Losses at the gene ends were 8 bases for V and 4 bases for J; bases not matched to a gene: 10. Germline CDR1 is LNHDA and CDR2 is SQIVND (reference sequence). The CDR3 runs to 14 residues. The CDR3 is CASGYYGQAYGYTF. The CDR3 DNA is TGTGCCAGTGGCTATTACGGACAGGCCTATGGCTACACCTTC.